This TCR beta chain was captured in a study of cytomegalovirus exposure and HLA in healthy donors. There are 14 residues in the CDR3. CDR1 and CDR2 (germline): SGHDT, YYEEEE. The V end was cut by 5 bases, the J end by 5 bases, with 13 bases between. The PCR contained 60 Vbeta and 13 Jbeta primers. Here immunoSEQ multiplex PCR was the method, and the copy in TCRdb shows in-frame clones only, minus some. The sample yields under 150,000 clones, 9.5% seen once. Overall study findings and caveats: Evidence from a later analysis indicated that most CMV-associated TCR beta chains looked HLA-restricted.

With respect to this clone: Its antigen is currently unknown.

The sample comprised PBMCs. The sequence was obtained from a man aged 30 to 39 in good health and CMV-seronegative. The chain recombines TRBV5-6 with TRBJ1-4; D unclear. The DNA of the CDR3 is TGTGCCAGCAGTGCCGGGTCACGGAATGAAAAACTGTTTTTT. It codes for CASSAGSRNEKLFF.